Each of the 25 T cell receptor beta chains below was sequenced from the same sample in a study of shared clonotypes between healthy human individuals (dated by TCRdb to between 2020 and 2021). The library was produced with the immunoSEQ multiplex PCR assay. In its TCRdb copy, this immuneACCESS table keeps in-frame sequences only and misses some clones. Where compared with another copy, unresolved V genes explain less than half of these, and the others have no known cause. This sample has about 190,000 clones in its table, and 66% of those were observed once. The ten largest clones add up to 10% of the sample. Sequencing was performed on memory CD4+ T cells sorted from blood. Explained via the paper, the cell subset or site label denotes: CD45RA-negative fraction. Receptors were obtained from a man younger than 40 in good health.

The genes are TRBV11-3 and TRBJ2-1; a possible D gene is TRBD2 (6 bases). Deletions cut 3 bases from V and 1 base from J, with 13 bases between. Looked up from germline, CDR1 is SGHNT and CDR2 is YENEEA. The CDR3 has 16 residues. Here the CDR3 DNA reads TGTGCCAGCAGCTTGAGGCGGGATCCTTCCTACAATGAGCAGTTCTTC. This gives the protein CASSLRRDPSYNEQFF.

The chain couples TRBV28 to TRBJ1-4, with D possibly matching TRBD1 (5 bases). This CDR3 contains 16 residues. V was shortened by 11 bases and J by 6 bases, with 25 bases between the two germline ends. CDR1 MDHEN and CDR2 SYDVKM come from the germline V gene. The CDR3 sequence: CAVLPLGTQGDEKLFF. In DNA form, the CDR3 reads TGTGCCGTTCTACCCCTCGGGACTCAAGGAGATGAAAAACTGTTTTTT.

The chain couples TRBV11-2 to TRBJ1-3, with D possibly matching TRBD1 (6 bases). CDR1 is SGHAT, CDR2 FQNNGV, per germline. The V and J ends lost 4 bases and 4 bases respectively, with 8 bases between them. The CDR3 is 13 amino acids. Here the CDR3 DNA reads TGTGCCAGCAGCTCGACAGGAGGAAACACCATATATTTT. This sequence encodes CASSSTGGNTIYF.

The sample holds a few counts of this clone. The chain recombines TRBV5-1 with TRBJ2-2; perhaps TRBD2 as D (6 bases). Germline V gene data show CDR1 as SGHRS and CDR2 as YFSETQ. V lost 4 bases and J lost 0, with 13 bases in between. CDR3 length equals 16 residues. The CDR3 loop is CASSPFAGSNTGELFF. In DNA, the CDR3 is TGCGCCAGCAGCCCCTTTGCGGGGTCGAACACCGGGGAGCTGTTTTTT. Filled out from reference TRBV5-1 and TRBJ2-2, the complete variable domain reads KAGVTQTPRYLIKTRGQQVTLSCSPISGHRSVSWYQQTPGQGLQFLFEYFSETQRNKGNFPGRFSGRQFSNSRSEMNVSTLELGDSALYLCASSPFAGSNTGELFFGEGSRLTVL.

The CDR3 nucleotides read TGTGCCAGCAGTGGAGCAGCCCGGGAGACCCAGTACTTC. As protein: CASSGAARETQYF. The chain uses TRBV28 and TRBJ2-5; D remains unclear. The CDR3 has 13 residues. Germline values: CDR1 MDHEN, CDR2 SYDVKM. Trimming left V 5 bases short and J 5 bases short, with 12 bases between.

J is TRBJ2-1 and V is TRBV5-5, with D unclear. Germline V gene lookup returns CDR1 SGHKS and CDR2 YYEKEE (reference sequence). V gave up 6 bases and J gave up 1 base, with 14 bases separating them. CDR3 length equals 15 residues. CDR3 DNA: TGTGCCAGCACCCCTATGAGACAATCCTACAATGAGCAGTTCTTC. Amino acid sequence: CASTPMRQSYNEQFF.

The chain recombines TRBV18 with TRBJ2-3; D possibly corresponds to TRBD1 (6 bases). Deletions cut 6 bases from V and 0 bases from J, with 28 bases between. CDR3 length: 20 amino acids. Germline values: CDR1 KGHSH, CDR2 LQKENI. This CDR3 is CASSQTTGSYKRSSTDTQYF. DNA for the CDR3: TGTGCCAGCTCGCAAACTACAGGGAGTTACAAGAGGAGTAGCACAGATACGCAGTATTTT.

A few counts support this clone. The rearrangement links TRBV6-5 to TRBJ2-7, with a possible D match to TRBD1 (5 bases). The CDR3 length is 15 residues. V shed 0 bases and J shed 6 bases, with 15 bases lying between them. Germline V gene sequence: CDR1 MNHEY, CDR2 SVGAGI. This CDR3 reads CASSYSRTRVSEQYF. CDR3 coding DNA: TGTGCCAGCAGTTACTCCCGGACACGAGTCAGCGAGCAGTACTTC.

The chain carries TRBV7-3 and TRBJ2-6; no clear D. Germline values: CDR1 SGHTA, CDR2 FQGTGA. The CDR3 consists of 15 residues. Trimming pared 1 base from V and 0 bases from J, leaving 4 bases between. CDR3 loop: CASSLMSSGANVLTF. As DNA, the CDR3 is TGTGCCAGCAGCTTAATGAGCTCTGGGGCCAACGTCCTGACTTTC.

The chain combines TRBV4-3 with TRBJ1-2; TRBD1 is a possible D gene (6 bases). CDR3 length equals 15 residues. CDR1 is LGHNA and CDR2 is YSLEER in the germline V gene. V was trimmed by 5 bases and J by 1 base, leaving 14 bases between them. As DNA, the CDR3 is TGCGCCAGCAGCTCCCAGGGACACCTTAACTATGGCTACACCTTC. This translates into CASSSQGHLNYGYTF.

This clone appeared a few times. This sequence joins TRBV7-3 and TRBJ2-2; TRBD1 matches at 10 bases. CDR3 length: 15 residues. Germline loops: CDR1 SGHTA, CDR2 FQGTGA. The V segment lost 5 bases and the J segment 4 bases; nucleotides outside the gene matches: 4. The DNA for the CDR3 is TGTGCCAGCAGCATGACAGGGGGCGCCACCGGGGAGCTGTTTTTT. This codes for CASSMTGGATGELFF.

The chain employs TRBV25-1 and TRBJ2-1; D uncertain. From germline, CDR1 is MGHDK and CDR2 SYGVNS. V was clipped by 8 bases and J by 7 bases, with 18 bases between them. The CDR3 consists of 14 residues. The CDR3 spells CASAPAHRYNEQFF. CDR3 DNA: TGTGCCAGCGCTCCTGCCCACCGGTATAATGAGCAGTTCTTC.

This clone was counted only a few times. V and J are TRBV5-1 and TRBJ2-3; weak D call: TRBD2 (5 bases). The germline CDR1 and CDR2 sequences are SGHRS and YFSETQ. V was shortened by 0 bases and J by 6 bases, with 8 bases between the two germline ends. This CDR3 has 13 residues. This CDR3 is CASSLGGDDTQYF. In nucleotides, the CDR3 is TGCGCCAGCAGCTTGGGGGGAGACGATACGCAGTATTTT.

V gene TRBV5-5 combines with J gene TRBJ1-5, with no clear D. Germline lookup yields CDR1 SGHKS and CDR2 YYEKEE (reference sequence). The length of the CDR3 is 15 residues. V lost 5 bases to trimming and J lost 0 bases, with 12 bases between them. The CDR3 nucleotides are TGTGCCAGCAGGAGCCTACCGTATAGCAATCAGCCCCAGCATTTT. Translating gives CASRSLPYSNQPQHF.

The genes are TRBV9 and TRBJ1-2; TRBD1 matches 8 bases. The CDR3 covers 18 residues. J was trimmed by 2 bases and V by 3 bases; bases with no gene match: 15. The germline V gene has CDR1 SGDLS and CDR2 YYNGEE. The CDR3 here is CASSEGVGQGPLNYGYTF. CDR3 bases: TGTGCCAGCAGCGAGGGAGTAGGACAGGGACCCCTCAACTATGGCTACACCTTC. The whole variable domain, remainder taken from reference TRBV9 and TRBJ1-2, is DSGVTQTPKHLITATGQRVTLRCSPRSGDLSVYWYQQSLDQGLQFLIQYYNGEERAKGNILERFSAQQFPDLHSELNLSSLELGDSALYFCASSEGVGQGPLNYGYTFGSGTRLTVV.

This clone was found a few times. The genes are TRBV7-6 and TRBJ2-3, with a weak D call TRBD2 (6 bases). Trimming left V 1 base short and J 4 bases short, with 9 bases between. CDR3 size: 14 residues. Germline V gene lookup returns CDR1 SGHVS and CDR2 FNYEAQ. CDR3 amino acids: CASSLGGRSDTQYF. Here the CDR3 DNA reads TGTGCCAGCAGCTTAGGGGGGAGGTCAGATACGCAGTATTTT.

V usage is TRBV9 and J usage is TRBJ1-2; D ambiguous. In germline, CDR1 is SGDLS, CDR2 YYNGEE. The CDR3 is 17 amino acids. Trimming cost V 0 bases and J 8 bases, with 23 bases left between them. CDR3 loop: CASSVEYYGDSSVGYTF. In DNA form, the CDR3 reads TGTGCCAGCAGCGTAGAGTATTACGGGGATTCGTCTGTCGGCTACACCTTC.

The CDR3 DNA reads TGCAGTGCACGCGGAAAGGAGCAGTACTTC. Translated, it gives CSARGKEQYF. The gene calls are TRBV20-1 and TRBJ2-7, with D hard to call. Trimming left V 6 bases short and J 7 bases short, with 10 bases between. Germline values: CDR1 DFQATT, CDR2 SNEGSKA (reference sequence). The CDR3 spans 10 residues.

The chain uses TRBV15 and TRBJ2-1; maybe TRBD2 (7 bases). This CDR3 region has 16 residues. V shed 1 base and J shed 5 bases, with 15 bases lying between them. From germline, CDR1 is LNHNV and CDR2 YYDKDF (reference sequence). The CDR3 sequence is CATSRGKGGANNEQFF. In nucleotides, the CDR3 is TGTGCCACCAGCAGAGGGAAAGGGGGGGCTAACAATGAGCAGTTCTTC.

The J gene is TRBJ2-7, the V gene TRBV28, with 11 nucleotides matching TRBD2. The ends lost 7 bases at V and 3 bases at J; junction bases unmatched: 8. The CDR3 loop spans 15 amino acids. CDR1 and CDR2 from the germline V gene are MDHEN and SYDVKM. The CDR3 reads CASKELAGANYEQYF. CDR3 nucleotide sequence: TGTGCCAGCAAAGAACTAGCGGGAGCGAACTACGAGCAGTACTTC.

This chain uses TRBV5-5 with TRBJ1-3, with D uncertain. The ends were cut back, 4 bases at V and 0 bases at J, with 5 bases in the middle. The CDR3 consists of 13 residues. Germline V CDR1 and CDR2: SGHKS, YYEKEE (reference sequence). CDR3 bases: TGTGCCAGCAGCCTCAACTCTGGAAACACCATATATTTT. As protein: CASSLNSGNTIYF.

This chain links TRBV7-2 with TRBJ2-5, with D unresolved. The CDR3 consists of 14 residues. Trimming shortened V by 1 base and J by 2 bases, and 8 bases separated the two germline ends. Germline CDR1 SGHTA, CDR2 FQGNSA. The CDR3 DNA sequence: TGTGCCAGCAGCTTAGTACAGCATCAAGAGACCCAGTACTTC. Amino acids: CASSLVQHQETQYF.

CDR3 coding DNA: TGTGCCAGCAGTTTACAGCCTCGGGCCGGAGTCCCCGGGGAGCTGTTTTTT. Protein sequence: CASSLQPRAGVPGELFF. The V and J genes are TRBV27 and TRBJ2-2; D gene ambiguous. Per the germline V gene, CDR1 is MNHEY and CDR2 is SMNVEV (reference sequence). V was cut by 2 bases and J by 6 bases, with 19 bases left in between. This CDR3 comprises 17 residues.

This clone was observed a few times. The rearrangement links TRBV19 to TRBJ2-1; D gene ambiguous. CDR1 is LNHDA and CDR2 is SQIVND in the germline V gene (reference sequence). The CDR3 spans 15 residues. Trimming took off 2 bases at V and 2 bases at J, with 10 bases between the two ends. The CDR3 loop is CASSIYPLPYNEQFF. CDR3 in DNA: TGTGCCAGTAGTATATACCCTCTCCCCTACAATGAGCAGTTCTTC.

The V gene is TRBV27, the J gene TRBJ1-2; D might be TRBD1 (6 bases). This CDR3 is built from 14 residues. CDR1 and CDR2 (germline): MNHEY, SMNVEV (reference sequence). Deletions cut 5 bases from V and 5 bases from J, with 15 bases between. The CDR3 sequence: CASSQQGRGYGYTF. The CDR3 DNA is TGTGCCAGCAGTCAGCAGGGGAGGGGTTATGGCTACACCTTC.